Following are 15 T cell receptor beta chains from one sample sequenced in a study of CD8 T cells in ankylosing spondylitis. TCRdb independently ran MiXCR on the 5' RACE reads; one entry per CDR3 protein. The table records around 75,000 distinct CDR3 sequences, approximately 5% of them present only once. The sequenced sample consisted of blood, either unsorted or a sorted T cell fraction (not recorded which). All receptors derive from a male donor with ankylosing spondylitis or in good health (not recorded which).

This clonotype was seen ten or more times. The genes are TRBV28 and TRBJ1-1; 11 bases line up with TRBD1. V dropped 2 bases and J dropped 4; count of bases not matched to a gene: 6. CDR3 size: 16 residues. Germline values: CDR1 MDHEN, CDR2 SYDVKM. The CDR3 loop is CASSLGGQGAGTEAFF. Written as DNA, the CDR3 is TGTGCCAGCAGTTTAGGAGGACAGGGGGCCGGCACTGAAGCTTTCTTT.

Many counts were recorded for this clonotype. The chain couples TRBV7-9 to TRBJ1-2; D not certain. V lost 5 bases and J lost 3, with 16 bases in between. CDR1 and CDR2 (germline): SEHNR, FQNEAQ (reference sequence). This CDR3 is 15 amino acids long. The CDR3 loop is CASSLRPAPHYGYTF. As DNA, the CDR3 is TGTGCCAGCAGCCTCAGACCAGCCCCCCACTATGGCTACACCTTC.

This clonotype has ten or more counts. The chain employs TRBV12-3 or TRBV12-4 and TRBJ1-3, with D hard to call. V was clipped by 2 bases and J by 3 bases, with 2 bases between them. The CDR3 is 12 residues long. This CDR3 reads CASSLSGNTIYF. The CDR3 DNA is TGTGCCAGCAGTTTAAGTGGAAACACCATATATTTT.

The sample holds many counts of this clonotype. This chain connects TRBV20-1 to TRBJ2-1; no definite D call. Deletions cut 4 bases from V and 7 bases from J, with 20 bases between. CDR1 is DFQATT, CDR2 SNEGSKA, per germline (reference sequence). The CDR3 has 15 amino acids. The DNA of the CDR3 is TGCAGTGCTATCCTAGGGTTGGGGAATCGAAATGAGCAGTTCTTC. Protein: CSAILGLGNRNEQFF.

This clonotype appeared many times. This sequence joins TRBV7-1 and TRBJ2-5; a weak D match, TRBD1 (6 bases). TRBV7-1 is identified as an open reading frame with a role that is uncertain. Trimming shortened V by 3 bases and J by 4 bases, and 9 bases separated the two germline ends. CDR3 length: 13 residues. CDR3 residues: CASSSLGGETQYF. The CDR3 region has the DNA TGTGCCAGCAGCTCCTTAGGGGGAGAGACCCAGTACTTC.

This clonotype was seen repeatedly, ten times or more. The chain uses TRBV2 and TRBJ1-5; no clear D gene. The germline V gene has CDR1 SNHLY and CDR2 FYNNEI. The CDR3 loop spans 15 amino acids. V shed 6 bases and J shed 2 bases, with 14 bases lying between them. CDR3 nucleotide sequence: TGTGCCAGCAGGGTCAGTGGGGTAGGCAATCAGCCCCAGCATTTT. It specifies CASRVSGVGNQPQHF.

The rearrangement links TRBV11-2 to TRBJ2-7; 8 nucleotides line up with TRBD1. The CDR3 has 13 residues. V trimming: 8 bases; J trimming: 5 bases; junction bases outside the gene matches: 8. Germline CDR1 is SGHAT and CDR2 is FQNNGV. CDR3 protein: CASQPTGAHEQYF. The CDR3 DNA sequence: TGTGCCAGCCAGCCGACAGGGGCCCACGAGCAGTACTTC.

This clonotype occurred many times. V is TRBV10-2 and J is TRBJ1-2; TRBD1 aligns across 10 bases. Germline CDR1 WSHSY, CDR2 SAAADI. J lost 0 bases, V lost 3 bases, and 7 bases had no gene match. This CDR3 is 17 amino acids long. The CDR3 DNA follows: TGCGCCAGCAGTGACCGGGACAGGGGCTTAGCTAACTATGGCTACACCTTC. It yields the protein CASSDRDRGLANYGYTF.

This clonotype was picked up many times. This chain links TRBV20-1 with TRBJ2-5; 11 bases agree with TRBD2. J was trimmed by 1 base and V by 5 bases; bases with no gene match: 9. Germline assignment: CDR1 DFQATT and CDR2 SNEGSKA (reference sequence). The CDR3 consists of 16 residues. The chain's CDR3 is CSAPPRSGGVQETQYF. In nucleotides, the CDR3 is TGCAGTGCTCCTCCCCGTAGCGGGGGGGTCCAAGAGACCCAGTACTTC.

This clonotype was counted many times. This chain connects TRBV25-1 to TRBJ2-4, with D unclear. CDR3 length: 11 amino acids. V dropped 3 bases and J dropped 9 bases, with 6 bases sitting between them. Germline V gene sequence: CDR1 MGHDK, CDR2 SYGVNS. The CDR3 sequence is CASSDLSIQYF. The CDR3 coding sequence is TGTGCCAGCAGTGATCTGAGCATTCAGTACTTC.

The count of this clonotype is one. A much larger clone lies a single base off, so this may be a read error. V is TRBV3-1 and J is TRBJ1-1; 9 positions agree with TRBD1. J was trimmed by 11 bases and V by 11 bases; bases with no gene match: 9. CDR1 LGHDT and CDR2 YNNKEL come from the germline V gene (reference sequence). The CDR3 length is 11 residues. CDR3 loop: CAGARTGVAFF. CDR3 in DNA: TGTGCCGGCGCCAGGACAGGGGTGGCTTTCTTT. The full variable domain, completed using reference TRBV3-1 and TRBJ1-1, is DTAVSQTPKYLVTQMGNDKSIKCEQNLGHDTMYWYKQDSKKFLKIMFSYNNKELIINETVPNRFSPKSPDKAHLNLHINSLELGDSAVYFCAGARTGVAFFGQGTRLTVV.

The sample holds many counts of this clonotype. The chain carries TRBV20-1 and TRBJ2-3, with D perhaps TRBD2 (6 bases). Germline V gives CDR1 DFQATT, CDR2 SNEGSKA (reference sequence). V lost 0 bases to trimming and J lost 2 bases, with 12 bases between them. The CDR3 spans 15 residues. The CDR3, as DNA: TGCAGTGCTAGAGATTCGAGCGGGTACACAGATACGCAGTATTTT. This codes for CSARDSSGYTDTQYF.

At least ten counts were recorded for this clonotype. The rearrangement uses TRBV6-5 and TRBJ2-7; no clear D. Germline V CDR1 and CDR2: MNHEY, SVGAGI. CDR3 length equals 14 residues. The V end was cut by 2 bases, the J end by 6 bases, with 14 bases between. As DNA, the CDR3 is TGTGCCAGCAGTTACCCCGAACGCCAAATCGAGCAGTACTTC. Its protein product is CASSYPERQIEQYF.

In this sample, this clonotype turned up many times. The V and J genes are TRBV7-2 and TRBJ2-1; 8 bases are a match to TRBD1. After removal of 6 bases from V and 4 bases from J, the junction contained 8 bases not matched to a gene. CDR1 is SGHTA and CDR2 is FQGNSA in the germline V gene. This CDR3 has 15 residues. CDR3 loop: CASSPGQGKYNEQFF. For the CDR3, the DNA is TGTGCCAGCAGTCCCGGACAGGGCAAATACAATGAGCAGTTCTTC.

This clonotype was picked up many times. This chain connects TRBV24-1 to TRBJ2-4; 11 bases agree with TRBD1. CDR3 length: 15 amino acids. Germline values: CDR1 KGHDR, CDR2 SFDVKD. After removal of 4 bases from V and 5 bases from J, the junction contained 3 bases not matched to a gene. The CDR3 region has the DNA TGTGCCACCAGTGACCCGGGACAGGGGGAAAACATTCAGTACTTC. Protein sequence: CATSDPGQGENIQYF.